The rows below give T cell receptor beta chains drawn from one sample of a study of T cell responses to AZD1222 COVID-19 vaccine. The protocol was immunoSEQ multiplex PCR, while the TCRdb copy is restricted to in-frame clones and leaves out a portion. The top ten clones hold around 5% of a sample with 85,000 to 100,000 clones, approximately 88% of them seen once. The sample was peripheral blood, taken 28 days after the second AZD1222 dose. The receptors originated from an adult who received the AZD1222 COVID-19 vaccine. Each CDR3 is given with its conserved first and last residue. A D gene is named only where the DNA matches it firmly. The size field is filled for only some rows; it gives once, few, many or a size class.

NA,TRBJ2-5,TRBV6-5,NA,TGTGCCAGCAGTCGAAGTATCCAAGAGACCCAGTACTTC,CASSRSIQETQYF
NA,TRBJ1-4,TRBV7-9,NA,TGTGCCAGCAGCTTAGCCACAGTTGAAAAACTGTTTTTT,CASSLATVEKLFF
NA,TRBJ1-2,TRBV5-4,NA,TGTGCCAGCAGCTTGGGGGGGGGCCGTGGCTACACCTTC,CASSLGGGRGYTF
NA,TRBJ1-2,TRBV6-5,NA,TGTGCCAGCAGTTACCAACAGAGCTCCCGCTATGGCTACACCTTC,CASSYQQSSRYGYTF
once,TRBJ1-4,TRBV6-5,TRBD1,TGTGCCAGCAGCCCGGACAGGGATCGTGAAAAACTGTTTTTT,CASSPDRDREKLFF
NA,TRBJ2-1,TRBV19,TRBD2,TGTGCCAGTAACGGGGCAAGCGGGGGGGCGAATGAGCAGTTCTTC,CASNGASGGANEQFF
once,TRBJ2-7,TRBV12-3/TRBV12-4,NA,TGTGCCAGCAGTTTAGTACCGGGGGTTGAGCACTTC,CASSLVPGVEHF
few,TRBJ1-2,TRBV30,NA,TGTGCCTGGAGATTCCGGAACTATGGCTACACCTTC,CAWRFRNYGYTF
NA,TRBJ2-5,TRBV19,TRBD2,TGTGCCAGTAGTAGCACTAGCGGGGGTCCTGCCCAGTACTTC,CASSSTSGGPAQYF
NA,TRBJ1-5,TRBV5-8,NA,TGTGCCAGCAGCTTGGACGGCTATAGCAATCAGCCCCAGCATTTT,CASSLDGYSNQPQHF
NA,TRBJ2-2,TRBV28,NA,TGTGCCAGCAGTTTATTGAGGTCTCCTCCGGGCACCGGGGAGCTGTTTTTT,CASSLLRSPPGTGELFF
NA,TRBJ1-1,TRBV21-1,NA,TGTGCCAGCAGCAAAGGGACAGGGAAAACGGCTGAAGCTTTCTTT,CASSKGTGKTAEAFF
NA,TRBJ2-4,TRBV6-5,NA,TGTGTTCCTCAGAGCCGAATAGCCAAAAACATTCAGTACTTC,CVPQSRIAKNIQYF
NA,TRBJ2-5,TRBV7-8,TRBD2,TGTGCCAGCAGCCTTAGGGGCGGCGGGGGGGCCGGAGAGACCCAGTACTTC,CASSLRGGGGAGETQYF